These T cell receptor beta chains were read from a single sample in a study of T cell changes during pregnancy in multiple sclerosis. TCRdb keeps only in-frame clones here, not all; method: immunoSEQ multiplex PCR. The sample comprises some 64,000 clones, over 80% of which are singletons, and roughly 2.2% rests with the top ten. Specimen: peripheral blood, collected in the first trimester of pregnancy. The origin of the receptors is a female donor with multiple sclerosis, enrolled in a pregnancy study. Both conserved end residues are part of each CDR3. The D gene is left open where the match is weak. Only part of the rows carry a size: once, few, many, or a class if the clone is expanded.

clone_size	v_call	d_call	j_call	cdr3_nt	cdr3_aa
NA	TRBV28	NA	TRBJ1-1	TGTGCCAGCAGTTTTCCACACTCAGGGCTGCTGAACACTGAAGCTTTCTTT	CASSFPHSGLLNTEAFF
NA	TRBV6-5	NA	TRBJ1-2	TGTGCCAGCAGTTCCAGGAACCAAAACGCGGGGGGCTACACCTTC	CASSSRNQNAGGYTF
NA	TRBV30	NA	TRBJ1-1	TGTGCCTGGAGCCAGGAAGTTTCAAGGACTGAAGCTTTCTTT	CAWSQEVSRTEAFF
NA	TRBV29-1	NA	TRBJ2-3	TGCAGCATCAGGGGATTGCAAGATACGCAGTATTTT	CSIRGLQDTQYF
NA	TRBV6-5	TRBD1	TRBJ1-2	TGTGCCAGCAGTACCTTGGACAGGGCCCGAGGCTACACCTTC	CASSTLDRARGYTF
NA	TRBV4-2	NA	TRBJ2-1	TGTGCCAGCAGCCAAGAGGGACTCCCGAGCTCCTACAATGAGCAGTTCTTC	CASSQEGLPSSYNEQFF
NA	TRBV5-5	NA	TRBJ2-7	TGTGCCAGCAGCTTGGATTACTCGGTAACCTACGAGCAGTACTTC	CASSLDYSVTYEQYF
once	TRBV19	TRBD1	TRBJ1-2	TGTGCCAGTAAGAGGACAGGGGAAGGCTATGGCTACACCTTC	CASKRTGEGYGYTF
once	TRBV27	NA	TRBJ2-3	TGTGCCAGCAGTTTTTTCCCCCGGAGCAGCCACACAGATACGCAGTATTTT	CASSFFPRSSHTDTQYF
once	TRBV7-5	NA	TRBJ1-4	TGTGCCAGAAGCTTAGGAGGACAGGCCCCTAATGAAAAACTGTTTTTT	CARSLGGQAPNEKLFF
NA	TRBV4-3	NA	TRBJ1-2	TGCGCCAGCAGCCAATATATTTTTGCGGGGGGCTACACCTTC	CASSQYIFAGGYTF
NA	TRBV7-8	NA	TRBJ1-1	TGTGCCAGCAGCCCGAGCGGGCAGTTGAACACTGAAGCTTTCTTT	CASSPSGQLNTEAFF
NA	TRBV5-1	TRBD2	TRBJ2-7	TGCGCCAGCAGCGTCGGGACTAGCGACTCCTACGAGCAGTACTTC	CASSVGTSDSYEQYF
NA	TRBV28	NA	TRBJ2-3	TGTGCCAGCAGTTTATGGGCTTCCGGGACTGCCACAGATACGCAGTATTTT	CASSLWASGTATDTQYF
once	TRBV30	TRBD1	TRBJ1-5	TGTGCCTGGAGTGTTAACGGACAGGGTCAGCCCCAGCATTTT	CAWSVNGQGQPQHF
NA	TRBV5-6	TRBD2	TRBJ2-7	TGTGCCAGCAGCCAACTTTTACTAGCGGGAGTCTGGGAGCAGTACTTC	CASSQLLLAGVWEQYF
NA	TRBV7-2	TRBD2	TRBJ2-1	TGTGCCAGCAGCCGGGAGGATGAGCAGTTCTTC	CASSREDEQFF
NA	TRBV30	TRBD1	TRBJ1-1	TGTGCCTGGAGAGAGGCAGGGGGTACTGAAGCTTTCTTT	CAWREAGGTEAFF
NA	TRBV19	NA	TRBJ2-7	TGTGCCAGTAGTACCTCCCCCGCAGGGTTGGCGCAGTACTTC	CASSTSPAGLAQYF
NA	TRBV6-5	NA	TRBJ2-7	TGTGCCAGCAGTTATCGGTACGAGCAGTACTTC	CASSYRYEQYF
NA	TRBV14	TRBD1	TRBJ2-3	TGTGCCAGCAGCCAAGTGGGACAGGGGGCCGATACGCAGTATTTT	CASSQVGQGADTQYF
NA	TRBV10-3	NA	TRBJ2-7	TGTGCCATCAGTGAGATCCAGTACGAGCAGTACTTC	CAISEIQYEQYF
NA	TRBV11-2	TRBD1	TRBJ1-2	TGTGCCAGCAGCTTAGATGTTGGACAGGGGAATGGCTACACCTTC	CASSLDVGQGNGYTF
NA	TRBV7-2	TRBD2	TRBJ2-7	TGTGCCAGCAGCTTATGGGCGGGAGAGGCGCGGGACGAGCAGTACTTC	CASSLWAGEARDEQYF
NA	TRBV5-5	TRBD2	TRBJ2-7	TGTGCCAGCAGCTTGACGGGACTAGCGGGAGGATACGAGCAGTACTTC	CASSLTGLAGGYEQYF
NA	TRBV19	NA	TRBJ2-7	TGTGCCAGTAGTATAGTCTATCCCCCCTACGAGCAGTACTTC	CASSIVYPPYEQYF
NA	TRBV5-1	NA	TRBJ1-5	TGCGCCAGCAGCTTGAGTCAGGGTGGTCAGCCCCAGCATTTT	CASSLSQGGQPQHF
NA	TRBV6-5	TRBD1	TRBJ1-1	TGTGCCAGCAGTTACGGACAGGGGAACACTGAAGCTTTCTTT	CASSYGQGNTEAFF
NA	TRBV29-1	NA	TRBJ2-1	TGCAGCGTTGACGGTGGGAGGAGATACAATGAGCAGTTCTTC	CSVDGGRRYNEQFF
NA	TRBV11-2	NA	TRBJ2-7	TGTGCCAGCAGCTTAGGAGTCGTGGACTTTTCCTACGAGCAGTACTTC	CASSLGVVDFSYEQYF
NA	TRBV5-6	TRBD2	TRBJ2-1	TGTGCCAGCAGCTTAGCCGCTAGCGGGAGAGACAGGAATGAGCAGTTCTTC	CASSLAASGRDRNEQFF
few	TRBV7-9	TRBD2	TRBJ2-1	TGTGCCAGCAGCTTCCTTCTAGCGGAAGGGTACAATGAGCAGTTCTTC	CASSFLLAEGYNEQFF
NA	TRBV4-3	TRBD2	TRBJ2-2	TGCGCCAGCAGCCAGGAAACTAGCGCGAACACCGGGGAGCTGTTTTTT	CASSQETSANTGELFF
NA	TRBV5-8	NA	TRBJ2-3	TGTGCCAGCAGCTCCGGGAGCACAGATACGCAGTATTTT	CASSSGSTDTQYF
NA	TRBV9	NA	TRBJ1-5	TGTGCCAGCAGCGTAGGGCAGGGTGGACAGCCCCAGCATTTT	CASSVGQGGQPQHF
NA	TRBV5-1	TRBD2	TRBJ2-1	TGCGCCAGCAGCTTGATGGCTAGCGGGGGGGGGAATGAGCAGTTCTTC	CASSLMASGGGNEQFF
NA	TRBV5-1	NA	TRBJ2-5	TGCGCCAGCAGAGAAGGGCCGGAGGCGGAAGAGACCCAGTACTTC	CASREGPEAEETQYF
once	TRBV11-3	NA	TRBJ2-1	TGTGCCAGCAGCTTAACACAGGGTAATGAGCAGTTCTTC	CASSLTQGNEQFF
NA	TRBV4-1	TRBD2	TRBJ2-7	TGCGCCAGCAGCCAAGAAGAGGTGGGAGGGACGGCGACCTACGAGCAGTACTTC	CASSQEEVGGTATYEQYF